What follows are 30 T cell receptor beta chains derived from one specimen sequenced in a study of T cell responses to AZD1222 COVID-19 vaccine. Assay: immunoSEQ multiplex PCR; the TCRdb copy retains only in-frame clones and omits some. Altogether approximately 67,000 clones are present, roughly 84% being singletons, with the ten largest covering 21%. The input for sequencing was peripheral blood, taken on day 0 of AZD1222 vaccination. All receptors come from an adult in good health.

J is TRBJ2-2 and V is TRBV9; D is unresolved. The CDR3 contains 15 residues. Germline values: CDR1 SGDLS, CDR2 YYNGEE. With 2 bases removed from V and 4 bases from J, the gap between germline ends came to 12 bases. CDR3 sequence reads: CASSVGTLGTGELFF. For the CDR3, the DNA is TGTGCCAGCAGCGTCGGCACTCTGGGCACCGGGGAGCTGTTTTTT.

V usage is TRBV10-3 and J usage is TRBJ1-2; D gene unclear. Trimming took off 4 bases at V and 3 bases at J, with 9 bases between the two ends. The germline V gene encodes CDR1 ENHRY and CDR2 SYGVKD. This CDR3 is 13 amino acids long. The CDR3 DNA reads as TGTGCCATCAGTGCAGAGAAGGACTATGGCTACACCTTC. It yields the protein CAISAEKDYGYTF.

This chain uses TRBV7-9 with TRBJ1-4; D remains unclear. Trimming took off 7 bases at V and 5 bases at J, with 14 bases between the two ends. CDR1 is SEHNR and CDR2 is FQNEAQ in the germline V gene (reference sequence). This CDR3 is built from 14 residues. CDR3 DNA sequence: TGTGCCAGCACCCGGTTGGGTGGAAATGAAAAACTGTTTTTT. It yields the protein CASTRLGGNEKLFF.

V is TRBV4-2 and J is TRBJ1-2; 7 nucleotides line up with TRBD1. The CDR3 is 14 amino acids. The trim removed 3 bases at V and 8 bases at J, leaving 9 bases unmatched. Germline assignment: CDR1 LGHNA and CDR2 YNFKEQ. The CDR3 DNA is TGTGCCAGCAGCCAGAGGGGGCGGGAGGACGGCTACACCTTC. It codes for CASSQRGREDGYTF.

This clone was recorded a few times. The DNA for the CDR3 is TGTGCCAGCAGTGACGGGGACAGCTCCTACAATGAGCAGTTCTTC. Translating it yields CASSDGDSSYNEQFF. This sequence joins TRBV6-1 and TRBJ2-1; 7 bases are shared with TRBD1. The CDR3 spans 15 residues. Trimming removed 3 bases from V and 0 bases from J; junction bases left unmatched: 2. Germline CDR1 MNHNS, CDR2 SASEGT.

This clone was seen only once. V gene TRBV19 combines with J gene TRBJ1-1; 8 nucleotides line up with TRBD1. The J segment lost 0 bases and the V segment lost 7 bases, leaving 7 bases of the junction unmatched. The CDR3 has 15 amino acids. The germline gives CDR1 LNHDA, CDR2 SQIVND (reference sequence). CDR3 DNA sequence: TGTGCCAGTAAGGCAGGGGGCCCTCTGAACACTGAAGCTTTCTTT. Protein: CASKAGGPLNTEAFF.

CDR3 residues: CASSFGREGTNEKLFF. CDR3 nucleotide sequence: TGTGCCAGCAGTTTCGGCAGGGAGGGAACTAATGAAAAACTGTTTTTT. The chain has TRBV27 and TRBJ1-4; D is perhaps TRBD1 (5 bases). Per the germline V gene, CDR1 is MNHEY and CDR2 is SMNVEV (reference sequence). Trimming removed 3 bases at V and 1 base at J, with 12 bases between. There are 16 residues in the CDR3.

The rearrangement links TRBV4-3 to TRBJ2-5, with a possible D match to TRBD1 (6 bases). The CDR3 has 14 residues. V was clipped by 3 bases and J by 1 base, with 9 bases between them. Germline CDR1 and CDR2: LGHNA and YSLEER. This CDR3 is CASSQQGSQETQYF. For the CDR3, the DNA is TGCGCCAGCAGCCAGCAGGGGAGCCAAGAGACCCAGTACTTC.

CDR3 DNA sequence: TGTGCCACCAGCAGGAGGGGACAGGAGAACTATGGCTACACCTTC. Its protein is CATSRRGQENYGYTF. The chain employs TRBV15 and TRBJ1-2, with TRBD1 matching 8 bases. The germline CDR1 and CDR2 sequences are LNHNV and YYDKDF (reference sequence). This CDR3 has 15 amino acids. Germline trimming cut 3 bases from V and 2 bases from J; bases unmatched to any gene: 5.

About this clone itself: The junction does not match germline at one end; this may be a read error. J is TRBJ1-6 and V is TRBV7-3; maybe TRBD1 (5 bases). The CDR3 spans 14 residues. CDR1 and CDR2 (germline): SGHTA, FQGTGA. In nucleotides, the CDR3 is TGTGCCAGCAGCCTCGTCGGACATAATTCGCCCCTCCACTTT. Protein: CASSLVGHNSPLHF.

The chain recombines TRBV5-1 with TRBJ1-4; D uncertain. The germline CDR1 and CDR2 sequences are SGHRS and YFSETQ. This CDR3 comprises 15 residues. V lost 3 bases to trimming and J lost 4 bases, with 13 bases between them. The CDR3 sequence: CASSSEGRDNEKLFF. CDR3 nucleotides: TGCGCCAGCAGCTCGGAGGGTCGAGATAATGAAAAACTGTTTTTT.

The V and J genes are TRBV9 and TRBJ2-7; tentative D call: TRBD1 (5 bases). This CDR3 has 15 residues. Trimming pared 4 bases from V and 3 bases from J, leaving 17 bases between. CDR1 is SGDLS and CDR2 is YYNGEE in the germline V gene. CDR3 protein: CASSIADIPYYEQYF. The CDR3 DNA follows: TGTGCCAGCAGCATCGCGGACATACCTTACTACGAGCAGTACTTC.

The V call is TRBV6-6, the J call TRBJ1-4; D remains unclear. Trimming pared 6 bases from V and 8 bases from J, leaving 7 bases between. The CDR3 is made up of 11 amino acids. Per the germline V gene, CDR1 is MNHNY and CDR2 is SVGAGI (reference sequence). The CDR3 sequence is CASRGGEKLFF. The CDR3 bases are TGTGCCAGCAGGGGTGGGGAAAAACTGTTTTTT.

The chain recombines TRBV9 with TRBJ1-4, with TRBD1 identical over 8 bases. J was trimmed by 5 bases and V by 0 bases; bases with no gene match: 6. The CDR3 is 16 residues long. CDR1 is SGDLS, CDR2 YYNGEE, per germline. CDR3 coding DNA: TGTGCCAGCAGCGTAGCTACGGGACAGGAGAATGAAAAACTGTTTTTT. Protein product: CASSVATGQENEKLFF.

The rearrangement joins TRBV3-1 (or the pseudogene TRBV3-2) to TRBJ2-1; no clear D. The V gene's germline CDR1 is LGHDT and CDR2 YNNKEL (reference sequence). The ends were cut back, 4 bases at V and 5 bases at J, with 15 bases in the middle. CDR3 length: 15 residues. For the CDR3, the DNA is TGTGCCAGCAGCCTTGGGCCAGGCCCACACAATGAGCAGTTCTTC. Translating gives CASSLGPGPHNEQFF.

V usage is TRBV5-8 and J usage is TRBJ1-1, with 7 bases aligning to TRBD1. The CDR3 totals 17 residues. Germline-derived CDR1 and CDR2 are SGHTS and YDEGEE. V gave up 4 bases and J gave up 1 base; unmatched junction bases: 13. The CDR3 protein is CASSTGQAGGSNTEAFF. The DNA of the CDR3 is TGTGCCAGCAGCACCGGACAGGCCGGGGGATCGAACACTGAAGCTTTCTTT. The full variable domain, its missing parts supplied by reference TRBV5-8 and TRBJ1-1, is EAGVTQSPTHLIKTRGQQATLRCSPISGHTSVYWYQQALGLGLQFLLWYDEGEERNRGNFPPRFSGRQFPNYSSELNVNALELEDSALYLCASSTGQAGGSNTEAFFGQGTRLTVV.

The chain couples TRBV5-6 to TRBJ2-7, with 9 bases identical to TRBD1. Germline V gene data show CDR1 as SGHDT and CDR2 as YYEEEE. The CDR3 is made up of 14 amino acids. Trimming at V came to 2 bases and at J to 4 bases, leaving 4 bases not matched to a gene. This chain's CDR3 is CASSLGQGWYEQYF. DNA of the CDR3: TGTGCCAGCAGCTTAGGACAGGGGTGGTACGAGCAGTACTTC.

This chain links TRBV3-1 (or the pseudogene TRBV3-2) with TRBJ2-1, with 10 bases that match TRBD2. Germline CDR1 is LGHDT and CDR2 is YNNKEL (reference sequence). This CDR3 is built from 14 residues. J was trimmed by 9 bases and V by 7 bases; bases with no gene match: 9. Here the CDR3 DNA reads TGTGCCAGCACAACTAGCGGGGCTTTGCTTGAGCAGTTCTTC. It encodes CASTTSGALLEQFF.

V and J are TRBV2 and TRBJ1-4; no clear D gene. This CDR3 is 15 amino acids long. CDR1 and CDR2 from the germline V gene are SNHLY and FYNNEI. Deletions cut 1 base from V and 0 bases from J, with 6 bases between. CDR3 DNA: TGTGCCAGCAGTGAAGGTGGGGCAACTAATGAAAAACTGTTTTTT. Translation gives CASSEGGATNEKLFF.

This clone is a singleton in its sample. The rearrangement uses TRBV18 and TRBJ2-3; 7 bases agree with TRBD1. This CDR3 is 14 amino acids long. CDR1 and CDR2 from the germline V gene are KGHSH and LQKENI. Trimming removed 5 bases from V and 1 base from J; junction bases left unmatched: 3. CDR3 protein: CASSTDRGTDTQYF. The DNA of the CDR3 is TGTGCCAGCTCAACCGACAGGGGCACAGATACGCAGTATTTT. Supplemented by reference TRBV18 and TRBJ2-3, the full variable domain reads NAGVMQNPRHLVRRRGQEARLRCSPMKGHSHVYWYRQLPEEGLKFMVYLQKENIIDESGMPKERFSAEFPKEGPSILRIQQVVRGDSAAYFCASSTDRGTDTQYFGPGTRLTVL.

This clone appeared once. The rearrangement links TRBV6-8 to TRBJ1-1, with D unclear. Trimming shortened V by 3 bases and J by 1 base, and 18 bases separated the two germline ends. The CDR3 is 17 amino acids. Per the germline V gene, CDR1 is MNHGY and CDR2 is SAAAGT. The CDR3 sequence: CASSYNVAASWNTEAFF. The CDR3 nucleotides are TGTGCCAGCAGTTATAATGTGGCAGCGAGCTGGAACACTGAAGCTTTCTTT.

This chain joins TRBV30 and TRBJ2-1; weak D call: TRBD2 (5 bases). V lost 0 bases to trimming and J lost 10 bases, with 10 bases between them. Germline V gene sequence: CDR1 GTSNPN, CDR2 SVGIG (reference sequence). The CDR3 is 12 residues long. In DNA, the CDR3 is TGTGCCTGGAGTGTACTAGGGAAGGAGCAGTTCTTC. It yields the protein CAWSVLGKEQFF.

This CDR3 reads CASSLVQEAFF. The CDR3 nucleotides are TGTGCCAGCAGTTTAGTCCAGGAGGCTTTCTTT. This rearrangement joins TRBV12-3 or TRBV12-4 to TRBJ1-1; D call uncertain. The CDR3 covers 11 residues. V gave up 1 base and J gave up 11 bases, with 8 bases separating them.

This chain connects TRBV28 to TRBJ2-6; D uncertain. V was trimmed by 8 bases and J by 1 base, leaving 6 bases between them. CDR3 size: 13 residues. CDR1 and CDR2 from the germline V gene are MDHEN and SYDVKM. The CDR3 region has the DNA TGTGCCAGCCTGCTTTCTGGGGCCAACGTCCTGACTTTC. Translation gives CASLLSGANVLTF.

The CDR3 protein is CASSLGAAPSYNEQFF. DNA of the CDR3: TGTGCCAGCAGCTTAGGTGCGGCCCCCTCGTACAATGAGCAGTTCTTC. The genes are TRBV7-2 and TRBJ2-1; no clear D gene. Germline CDR1 reads SGHTA; CDR2 reads FQGNSA. Trimming took 1 base from V and 4 from J, leaving 14 bases between them. This CDR3 has 16 residues.

This chain uses TRBV7-6 with TRBJ1-4; D possibly corresponds to TRBD1 (5 bases). This CDR3 spans 15 amino acids. V was pared by 1 base and J by 3 bases, with 9 bases between. Germline loops: CDR1 SGHVS, CDR2 FNYEAQ. The CDR3 spells CASSLEAGPNEKLFF. Here the CDR3 DNA reads TGTGCCAGCAGCTTAGAGGCAGGGCCTAATGAAAAACTGTTTTTT.

The chain uses TRBV7-9 and TRBJ2-7; D possibly matches TRBD1 or TRBD2 (7 bases each). Germline assignment: CDR1 SEHNR and CDR2 FQNEAQ (reference sequence). Trimming took off 4 bases at V and 5 bases at J, with 18 bases between the two ends. The CDR3 is 15 residues long. CDR3 DNA: TGTGCCAGCAGCTCCCCGGGGAGGGGGCAAGACGAGCAGTACTTC. This translates into CASSSPGRGQDEQYF.

The chain couples TRBV5-3 to TRBJ1-5; D might be TRBD1 (5 bases). TRBV5-3 has ORF status, its function being uncertain. V was shortened by 3 bases and J by 0 bases, with 25 bases between the two germline ends. The CDR3 sequence is 20 residues long. The CDR3 sequence is CARSYPRDPERRYSNQPQHF. The DNA for the CDR3 is TGTGCCAGAAGCTATCCCCGGGACCCCGAAAGAAGATATAGCAATCAGCCCCAGCATTTT.

V gene TRBV29-1 combines with J gene TRBJ1-2, with D unclear. Germline V gives CDR1 SQVTM, CDR2 ANQGSEA. The CDR3 is 10 amino acids. Trimming cost V 6 bases and J 6 bases, with 8 bases left between them. The CDR3: CSVEGNGYTF. CDR3 in DNA: TGCAGCGTCGAGGGTAATGGCTACACCTTC. The whole variable domain, filled in from reference TRBV29-1 and TRBJ1-2, reads SAVISQKPSRDICQRGTSLTIQCQVDSQVTMMFWYRQQPGQSLTLIATANQGSEATYESGFVIDKFPISRPNLTFSTLTVSNMSPEDSSIYLCSVEGNGYTFGSGTRLTVV.

The chain recombines TRBV4-1 with TRBJ2-7, with D perhaps TRBD1 (5 bases). Trimming pared 5 bases from V and 3 bases from J, leaving 8 bases between. CDR1 MGHRA and CDR2 YSYEKL come from the germline V gene. CDR3 length equals 12 residues. The CDR3 sequence is CASSSDSYEQYF. CDR3 sequence (DNA): TGCGCCAGCAGCTCAGACAGCTACGAGCAGTACTTC.